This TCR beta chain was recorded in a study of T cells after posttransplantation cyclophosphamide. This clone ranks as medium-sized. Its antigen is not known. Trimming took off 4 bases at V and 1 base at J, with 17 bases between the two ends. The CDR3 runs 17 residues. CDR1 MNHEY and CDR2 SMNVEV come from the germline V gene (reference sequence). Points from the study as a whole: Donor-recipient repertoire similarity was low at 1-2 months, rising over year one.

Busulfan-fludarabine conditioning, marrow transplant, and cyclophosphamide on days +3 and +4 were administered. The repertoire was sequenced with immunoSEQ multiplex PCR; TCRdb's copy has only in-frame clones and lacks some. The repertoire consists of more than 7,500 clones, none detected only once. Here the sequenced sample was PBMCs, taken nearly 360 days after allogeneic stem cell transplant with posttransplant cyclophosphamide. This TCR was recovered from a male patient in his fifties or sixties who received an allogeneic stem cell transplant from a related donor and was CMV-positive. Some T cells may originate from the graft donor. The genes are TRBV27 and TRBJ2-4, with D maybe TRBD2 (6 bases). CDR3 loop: CASSSPGLGYAKNIQYF. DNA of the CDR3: TGTGCCAGCAGTTCCCCGGGACTGGGCTATGCCAAAAACATTCAGTACTTC.